These T cell receptor beta chains were read from a single sample in a study of CD8 T cells in Susac syndrome. TCRdb analysed the immunoSEQ multiplex PCR reads with MiXCR anew, one entry per CDR3 protein. The repertoire has a few hundred thousand distinct CDR3 sequences, about 93% of them found once; the top ten carry roughly 0.07%. Material for sequencing was CD4+ T cells from PBMCs. These receptors were collected from a human donor with multiple sclerosis. The CDR3 runs from the conserved cysteine through the conserved F or W. A D gene is named only where the DNA matches it firmly. Size is omitted from some rows. Given values are once, few, many or a class for expanded clones.

CASSQARLGGELFF TGTGCCAGCAGCCAAGCTAGATTGGGCGGGGAGCTGTTTTTT . TRBJ2-2 . TRBV14
CASRRTGDVAQPQHF TGTGCCAGCAGACGGACAGGGGACGTTGCTCAGCCCCAGCATTTT . TRBJ1-5 TRBD1 TRBV28
CASSLIGTSGRSSYNEQFF TGCGCCAGCAGCTTGATAGGGACTAGCGGGAGATCGTCCTACAATGAGCAGTTCTTC . TRBJ2-1 TRBD2 TRBV5-1
CASSRGLVTDTQYF TGTGCCAGCAGCCGTGGACTAGTCACAGATACGCAGTATTTT once TRBJ2-3 TRBD2 TRBV7-3
CASSLYDAPPYNEQFF TGTGCCAGCTCACTTTACGACGCACCACCTTACAATGAGCAGTTCTTC . TRBJ2-1 . TRBV18
CATRWTGGINQPQHF TGTGCCACCAGATGGACAGGGGGCATCAATCAGCCCCAGCATTTT . TRBJ1-5 TRBD1 TRBV19
CASSGLAGTGGASGTEAFF TGTGCCAGCAGTGGGCTTGCCGGGACAGGGGGCGCGTCGGGCACTGAAGCTTTCTTT . TRBJ1-1 TRBD1 TRBV25-1
CSASRANTQYF TGCAGTGCTAGTCGCGCAAATACGCAGTATTTT . TRBJ2-3 . TRBV20-1
CASSHLRNEQFF TGTGCCAGCAGTCACCTCCGGAATGAGCAGTTCTTC . TRBJ2-1 . TRBV25-1
CAWSAKGGRDGYTF TGTGCCTGGAGTGCCAAAGGGGGTCGTGATGGCTACACCTTC . TRBJ1-2 . TRBV30
CASSSFLPENYGYTF TGTGCCAGCAGCTCCTTCCTACCAGAAAACTATGGCTACACCTTC . TRBJ1-2 . TRBV7-9
CASSIERPPSYNEQFF TGTGCCAGTAGTATCGAAAGGCCGCCGTCCTACAATGAGCAGTTCTTC . TRBJ2-1 . TRBV19
CATSRGDRAPTEAFF TGTGCCACCAGCAGAGGGGACAGGGCCCCCACTGAAGCTTTCTTT . TRBJ1-1 TRBD1 TRBV15
CASSDYLYNEQFF TGTGCCAGCAGTGATTACCTCTACAATGAGCAGTTCTTC . TRBJ2-1 . TRBV2
CASSMWGGASQETQYF TGTGCCAGTAGTATGTGGGGGGGAGCCTCCCAAGAGACCCAGTACTTC . TRBJ2-5 TRBD2 TRBV19
CASSQVVGLAGQDTQYF TGCGCCAGCAGCCAAGTGGTCGGACTAGCGGGACAAGATACGCAGTATTTT . TRBJ2-3 TRBD2 TRBV4-1
CASSRDRGNEQYF TGTGCCAGTAGCCGGGACAGGGGGAACGAGCAGTACTTC . TRBJ2-7 TRBD1 TRBV19
CASSQVGFRNTEAFF TGTGCCAGCAGTCAAGTAGGGTTTCGGAACACTGAAGCTTTCTTT . TRBJ1-1 . TRBV12-3/TRBV12-4
CASSPPFVGTGELFF TGCGCCAGCAGCCCTCCCTTTGTAGGCACCGGGGAGCTGTTTTTT . TRBJ2-2 . TRBV5-1
CASSPGGASQNQPQHF TGTGCCAGCAGTCCGGGGGGGGCAAGTCAAAATCAGCCCCAGCATTTT once TRBJ1-5 . TRBV12-3/TRBV12-4
CASSRGVTGQGWGEAFF TGCGCCAGCAGCCGGGGCGTGACGGGACAGGGATGGGGTGAAGCTTTCTTT . TRBJ1-1 TRBD1 TRBV4-1
CASSMTSGRETQYF TGTGCCAGCAGCATGACTAGCGGGAGGGAGACCCAGTACTTC . TRBJ2-5 TRBD2 TRBV11-3
CASSRMDRGNTGELFF TGTGCCAGCAGCCGAATGGACAGGGGAAACACCGGGGAGCTGTTTTTT . TRBJ2-2 TRBD1 TRBV5-6
CSARDSRVPNVETQYF TGCAGTGCTAGAGATTCGAGAGTCCCCAATGTGGAGACCCAGTACTTC . TRBJ2-5 . TRBV20-1
CATSDMRNLNTEAFF TGTGCCACCAGTGATATGAGGAACTTGAACACTGAAGCTTTCTTT . TRBJ1-1 . TRBV24-1
CASSPQGQDTDTQYF TGTGCCAGCAGTCCGCAAGGACAAGACACAGATACGCAGTATTTT . TRBJ2-3 . TRBV6-5
CASSHLRGWDRGGEETQYF TGTGCCAGCAGCCACCTCCGGGGTTGGGACAGGGGAGGAGAAGAGACCCAGTACTTC . TRBJ2-5 TRBD1 TRBV14
CASSQGLGITGELFF TGTGCCAGCAGCCAAGGGCTGGGAATCACCGGGGAGCTGTTTTTT once TRBJ2-2 . TRBV3-1
CSAEGRLQGSDEQYF TGCAGTGCTGAGGGGAGGTTACAGGGATCGGATGAGCAGTACTTC . TRBJ2-7 . TRBV20-1
CASSGPNEQFF TGTGCCAGCAGCGGACCAAATGAGCAGTTCTTC . TRBJ2-1 . TRBV3-1
CATRALTGLLFSYNEQFF TGTGCCACCAGGGCTTTGACAGGGTTATTATTTTCCTACAATGAGCAGTTCTTC . TRBJ2-1 TRBD1 TRBV24-1
CSARDQERGTDTQYF TGCAGTGCTAGAGATCAGGAGCGGGGGACCGATACGCAGTATTTT . TRBJ2-3 TRBD2 TRBV20-1
CASSLDSSGNYGYTF TGTGCCAGCAGCTTAGATTCATCGGGTAACTATGGCTACACCTTC . TRBJ1-2 . TRBV7-2
CASTKTGPNTEAFF TGTGCCAGCACCAAGACGGGGCCGAACACTGAAGCTTTCTTT . TRBJ1-1 . TRBV12-3/TRBV12-4
CASRFGAGEAFF TGTGCCAGCAGATTCGGGGCAGGTGAAGCTTTCTTT . TRBJ1-1 . TRBV6-6
CASSEGINRYTF TGTGCCAGCAGTGAGGGAATTAATCGCTACACCTTC . TRBJ1-2 . TRBV2
CASGLHRGTGGDEQFF TGTGCTAGTGGTTTACACCGGGGGACAGGGGGCGATGAGCAGTTCTTC . TRBJ2-1 TRBD1 TRBV12-5
CASSLGQDGEKLFF TGTGCCAGCAGCTTAGGGCAGGACGGAGAAAAACTGTTTTTT . TRBJ1-4 . TRBV7-6
CASSYRTSSSYNEQLF TGTGCCAGCAGTTATCGGACGTCCAGCTCCTACAATGAGCAGTTATTC . TRBJ2-1 . TRBV7-6
CASSQLGDRPGGTDTQYF TGCGCCAGCAGCCAACTGGGGGACAGGCCAGGCGGCACAGATACGCAGTATTTT once TRBJ2-3 TRBD1 TRBV4-1
CASSVQGNTEAFF TGTGCCAGCAGCGTACAGGGGAACACTGAAGCTTTCTTT . TRBJ1-1 . TRBV7-3
CASRNTGNYGYTF TGTGCCAGCAGAAATACAGGGAACTATGGCTACACCTTC . TRBJ1-2 . TRBV28
CATGTSGKETQYF TGTGCCACCGGGACTAGCGGGAAAGAGACCCAGTACTTC . TRBJ2-5 TRBD2 TRBV24-1
CSATGTSGNPDTQYF TGCAGTGCTACCGGGACTAGCGGGAACCCAGATACGCAGTATTTT once TRBJ2-3 TRBD2 TRBV20-1
CASRNRGSGELFF TGCGCCAGCAGGAACAGGGGATCCGGGGAGCTGTTTTTT . TRBJ2-2 TRBD1 TRBV10-1
CASSLAFGGRNTEAFF TGTGCCAGCAGCCTTGCTTTCGGGGGACGGAACACTGAAGCTTTCTTT . TRBJ1-1 . TRBV4-2
CASSANTNQPQHF TGCGCCAGCAGCGCAAACACCAATCAGCCCCAGCATTTT . TRBJ1-5 . TRBV4-1
CASSHLANEKLFF TGTGCCAGCAGCCATCTTGCTAATGAAAAACTGTTTTTT . TRBJ1-4 . TRBV3-1
CASSLRAGTLQETQYF TGTGCCAGCAGCTTACGGGCGGGAACCTTACAAGAGACCCAGTACTTC . TRBJ2-5 . TRBV7-6
CASTHQEHYGYTF TGTGCCAGCACCCACCAGGAACACTATGGCTACACCTTC . TRBJ1-2 . TRBV6-2/TRBV6-3
CASSPQSLYGYTF TGTGCCAGCAGTCCTCAGAGTCTTTATGGCTACACCTTC . TRBJ1-2 . TRBV28
CAWTLGGPLNYGYTF TGTGCCTGGACTTTAGGGGGCCCACTTAACTATGGCTACACCTTC . TRBJ1-2 TRBD1 TRBV30